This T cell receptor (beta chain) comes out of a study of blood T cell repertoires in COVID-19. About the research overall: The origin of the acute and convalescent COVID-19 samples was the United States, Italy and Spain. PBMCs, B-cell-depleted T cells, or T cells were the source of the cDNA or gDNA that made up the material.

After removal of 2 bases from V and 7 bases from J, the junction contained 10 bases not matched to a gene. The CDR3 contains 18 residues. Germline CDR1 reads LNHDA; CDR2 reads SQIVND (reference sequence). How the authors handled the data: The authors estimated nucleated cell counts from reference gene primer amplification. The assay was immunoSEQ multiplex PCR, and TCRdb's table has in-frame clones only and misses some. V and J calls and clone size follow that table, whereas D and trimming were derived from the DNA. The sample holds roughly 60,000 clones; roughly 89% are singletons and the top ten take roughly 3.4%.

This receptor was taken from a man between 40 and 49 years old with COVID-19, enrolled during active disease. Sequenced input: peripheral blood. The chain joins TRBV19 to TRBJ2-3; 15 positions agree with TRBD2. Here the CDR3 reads CASSIIGLAGGPINTQYF. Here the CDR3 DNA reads TGTGCCAGTAGTATAATAGGACTAGCGGGAGGGCCGATAAATACGCAGTATTTT.